Sequencing of this T cell receptor beta chain was carried out in a study of shared clonotypes between healthy human individuals. V lost 8 bases to trimming and J lost 0 bases, with 13 bases between them. CDR3 size: 14 residues. Germline V gene data show CDR1 as MNHEY and CDR2 as SVGAGI. Amplification in unsorted PBMC replicate PCRs started from approximately 300 ng DNA, which equals tens of thousands of T cell genomes. Unsorted PBMC DNA was run through sequencing on ten immunoSEQ deep assay plates. Only in-frame clones appear in the TCRdb table, and some are missing; sequencing was by immunoSEQ multiplex PCR. The table has fewer than 600,000 clones, around 79% seen once.

The chain combines TRBV6-5 with TRBJ1-1; D perhaps matches TRBD1 (5 bases). The sequenced sample consisted of PBMCs. The receptor was isolated from a woman aged 35 to 49 in good health. Some clones in this sample may be carry-over from other donors' samples. The CDR3 region is CASGTGLMNTEAFF. The CDR3 coding sequence is TGTGCCAGCGGAACGGGACTTATGAACACTGAAGCTTTCTTT.